The 20 T cell receptor beta chains below all came from one sample that was sequenced in a study of T-cell memory formation after mild COVID-19 (dated by TCRdb to the early 2020s). The method was 5' RACE. Sequencing was carried out with an Illumina NovaSeq 6000. Using fastp at Q25 and MiXCR, TCRdb reprocessed the public reads and kept productive beta chains. Each record represents a unique CDR3 protein, reported with the most common genes and DNA among its rows. Present in this sample are fewer than 550,000 distinct CDR3 sequences, approximately 20% of which were seen just once. The ten largest account for around 9.2% of the sample. Sequencing was performed on PBMCs or a T cell subset sorted from them (not recorded which). The receptor source for this set is an adult woman who had mild COVID-19 (a few samples of this study predate the infection). The sample titles of this study are shuffled in the database, so cell type and time point are left out; the donor was told from shared clones.

This clonotype turned up a few times. This rearrangement joins TRBV20-1 to TRBJ1-1, with D maybe TRBD1 (5 bases). This CDR3 region has 13 residues. V lost 5 bases to trimming and J lost 0 bases, with 10 bases between them. CDR1 and CDR2 from the germline V gene are DFQATT and SNEGSKA (reference sequence). DNA for the CDR3: TGCAGTGCTGGACAAACACTGAACACTGAAGCTTTCTTT. Translated: CSAGQTLNTEAFF.

There are a few counts of this clonotype. The chain combines TRBV6-1 with TRBJ1-6, with 12 positions matching TRBD1. Germline CDR1 MNHNS, CDR2 SASEGT. The CDR3 extends over 15 amino acids. V lost 4 bases, J lost 9 bases, and 4 bases stayed unmatched. The CDR3 is CASSARDRGLSPLHF. In DNA form, the CDR3 reads TGTGCCAGCAGTGCCCGGGACAGGGGGCTTTCACCCCTCCACTTT.

J is TRBJ1-2 and V is TRBV12-3 or TRBV12-4; 7 nucleotides match TRBD1. CDR3 length: 14 amino acids. J lost 2 bases, V lost 3 bases, and 3 bases had no gene match. This CDR3 is CASSLTGTNYGYTF. The CDR3 region has the DNA TGTGCCAGCAGTTTGACAGGGACCAACTATGGCTACACCTTC.

The chain uses TRBV5-4 and TRBJ2-1; 9 bases match TRBD2. The trim removed 6 bases at V and 9 bases at J, leaving 22 bases unmatched. The CDR3 extends over 18 amino acids. Germline lookup yields CDR1 SGHNT and CDR2 YYREEE (reference sequence). The CDR3 coding sequence is TGTGCCAGCACCTCAAGATTCGGGACTAGCTGGAGAGGTAGTGAGCAGTTCTTC. Encoded protein: CASTSRFGTSWRGSEQFF.

The CDR3 DNA follows: TGTGCCAGCAGCGAAGCGGGTAGCACAGATACGCAGTATTTT. Protein product: CASSEAGSTDTQYF. The chain combines TRBV9 with TRBJ2-3, with D possibly TRBD2 on 6 matching bases. In germline, CDR1 is SGDLS, CDR2 YYNGEE. This CDR3 is built from 14 residues. V lost 3 bases to trimming and J lost 0 bases, with 8 bases between them.

In its sample, this clonotype was seen a few times. V usage is TRBV5-1 and J usage is TRBJ1-1; the D gene is possibly TRBD1 (6 bases). CDR1 and CDR2 (germline): SGHRS, YFSETQ. The length of the CDR3 is 13 residues. V dropped 4 bases and J dropped 4 bases, with 11 bases sitting between them. Here the CDR3 DNA reads TGCGCCAGCAGCACCAGAGGGGGCACTGAAGCTTTCTTT. The encoded protein is CASSTRGGTEAFF.

This clonotype has only a few counts. This chain connects TRBV4-3 to TRBJ2-7; possible D gene TRBD2, 6 bases. Germline values: CDR1 LGHNA, CDR2 YSLEER. The CDR3 is 15 amino acids. With 2 bases removed from V and 4 bases from J, the gap between germline ends came to 15 bases. The CDR3 loop is CASSQSLEEGYEQYF. CDR3 bases: TGCGCCAGCAGCCAATCATTGGAGGAGGGTTACGAGCAGTACTTC.

The rearrangement links TRBV7-8 to TRBJ2-7, with TRBD2 identical over 9 bases. With V trimmed by 5 bases and J by 0 bases, 11 bases remained unmatched. CDR3 length: 17 residues. Germline V gene data show CDR1 as SGHVS and CDR2 as FQNEAQ. The CDR3 region has the DNA TGTGCCAGCAGCCCCGGGACTAGCAGTCTAAGCTCCTACGAGCAGTACTTC. Its translation: CASSPGTSSLSSYEQYF.

There are many counts of this clonotype. The chain uses TRBV7-8 and TRBJ2-3, with D perhaps TRBD1 (6 bases). CDR3 length: 17 residues. V was trimmed by 1 base and J by 2 bases, leaving 16 bases between them. Germline assignment: CDR1 SGHVS and CDR2 FQNEAQ. DNA for the CDR3: TGTGCCAGCAGCTTAGGTAGAACGGGACACTTCACAGATACGCAGTATTTT. Translating gives CASSLGRTGHFTDTQYF.

This clonotype has only a few counts. This chain links TRBV6-6 with TRBJ1-1, with D unclear. Germline CDR1 reads MNHNY; CDR2 reads SVGAGI (reference sequence). This CDR3 is built from 10 residues. Trimming took 6 bases from V and 9 from J, leaving 8 bases between them. The DNA for the CDR3 is TGTGCCAGCAGGGGCAGGAAAGCTTTCTTT. It codes for CASRGRKAFF.

The V and J genes are TRBV7-9 and TRBJ2-7; 7 nucleotides match TRBD1. The length of the CDR3 is 13 residues. The V and J ends lost 1 base and 7 bases, in that order; junction bases with no gene match: 4. Germline-derived CDR1 and CDR2 are SEHNR and FQNEAQ (reference sequence). The CDR3 sequence: CASSLEGAVEQYF. As DNA, the CDR3 is TGTGCCAGCAGCTTAGAGGGGGCGGTGGAGCAGTACTTC.

The genes are TRBV30 and TRBJ1-1, with D perhaps matching TRBD1 (6 bases). The CDR3 runs to 13 residues. Germline lookup yields CDR1 GTSNPN and CDR2 SVGIG (reference sequence). V dropped 0 bases and J dropped 3 bases, with 8 bases sitting between them. The CDR3 region is CAWSVKGDTEAFF. Here the CDR3 DNA reads TGTGCCTGGAGTGTAAAGGGGGACACTGAAGCTTTCTTT. Based on the CDR3 plus reference TRBV30 and TRBJ1-1, the full variable domain is SQTIHQWPATLVQPVGSPLSLECTVEGTSNPNLYWYRQAAGRGLQLLFYSVGIGQISSEVPQNLSASRPQDRQFILSSKKLLLSDSGFYLCAWSVKGDTEAFFGQGTRLTVV.

The V and J genes are TRBV12-3 or TRBV12-4 and TRBJ2-7; 11 bases align to TRBD1. This CDR3 has 15 amino acids. Unmatched junction bases numbered 12, after V lost 7 bases and J lost 7 bases. The CDR3 nucleotides read TGTGCCAGCACCTCAGGGACAGGGGGTTTGGGAGAGCAGTACTTC. Translation gives CASTSGTGGLGEQYF.

The rearrangement uses TRBV29-1 and TRBJ1-1; TRBD1 aligns across 9 bases. Trimming took 4 bases from V and 3 from J; bases not matched to a gene: 3. The germline V gene encodes CDR1 SQVTM and CDR2 ANQGSEA. CDR3 length: 13 residues. The DNA of the CDR3 is TGCAGCGTTGGACAGGGGGTTGACACTGAAGCTTTCTTT. It is translated as CSVGQGVDTEAFF.

This clonotype was seen only a few times. Here the CDR3 reads CASSRRGEQYF. In DNA form, the CDR3 reads TGCGCCAGCAGCCGCCGGGGGGAGCAGTACTTC. The chain carries TRBV4-3 and TRBJ2-7; possible D gene TRBD2, 6 bases. The germline V gene encodes CDR1 LGHNA and CDR2 YSLEER. This CDR3 spans 11 amino acids. Trimming removed 4 bases at V and 7 bases at J, with 8 bases between.

The V and J genes are TRBV5-1 and TRBJ2-1; the D gene is possibly TRBD2 (6 bases). CDR1 and CDR2 (germline): SGHRS, YFSETQ. V lost 2 bases to trimming and J lost 6 bases, with 15 bases between them. The CDR3 length is 15 residues. The CDR3 bases are TGCGCCAGCAGCTTCGTTTCGGGGGAACTCAATGAGCAGTTCTTC. It yields the protein CASSFVSGELNEQFF.

Only a few counts were recorded for this clonotype. This chain links TRBV4-1 with TRBJ1-1; D not certain. This CDR3 has 15 residues. Per the germline V gene, CDR1 is MGHRA and CDR2 is YSYEKL. The V and J ends lost 3 bases and 0 bases respectively, with 11 bases between them. The CDR3: CASSHRRRLNTEAFF. Here the CDR3 DNA reads TGCGCCAGCAGCCATAGACGTAGGCTGAACACTGAAGCTTTCTTT.

This clonotype was picked up a small number of times. The chain joins TRBV25-1 to TRBJ2-1; 7 bases match TRBD1. Per the germline V gene, CDR1 is MGHDK and CDR2 is SYGVNS. This CDR3 is built from 14 residues. The J segment lost 6 bases and the V segment lost 4 bases, leaving 6 bases of the junction unmatched. The CDR3 DNA sequence: TGTGCCAGCAGTGTTGAGACAGGGCTCAATGAGCAGTTCTTC. Its protein is CASSVETGLNEQFF.

This clonotype has only a few counts. This chain's CDR3 is CASSPRQGQDTEAFF. DNA for the CDR3: TGTGCCAGCTCACCCAGACAGGGGCAGGACACTGAAGCTTTCTTT. The J gene is TRBJ1-1, the V gene TRBV18, with TRBD1 identical over 8 bases. The ends lost 3 bases at V and 3 bases at J; junction bases unmatched: 6. The length of the CDR3 is 15 residues. Germline values: CDR1 KGHSH, CDR2 LQKENI.

This clonotype was counted a few times. The gene calls are TRBV7-2 and TRBJ2-5, with 8 bases identical to TRBD1. Germline values: CDR1 SGHTA, CDR2 FQGNSA. The CDR3 spans 14 residues. V was clipped by 1 base and J by 7 bases; unmatched bases: 5. CDR3 in amino acids: CASSLDQGAGTQYF. The CDR3 DNA follows: TGTGCCAGCAGCTTAGACCAGGGGGCGGGGACCCAGTACTTC.